The entry below describes one T cell receptor (beta chain). The target antigen is unknown. This CDR3 spans 17 amino acids. V was pared by 5 bases and J by 8 bases, with 25 bases between. CDR1 is SGHTA, CDR2 FQGNSA, per germline. This entry is derived from a study of T cells in Graves' hyperthyroidism and ophthalmopathy. Amplification targeted TCR beta CDR3 regions from RNA transcripts. During a first-round RT-PCR of the TCR CDR3, the HTBI primer set was used. TCRdb reprocessed the multiplex PCR reads via MiXCR and lists one record per CDR3 protein. The repertoire holds 550,000 to 600,000 distinct CDR3 sequences, with 40% to 55% as singletons. Study findings and constraints: Ophthalmopathy and stable hyperthyroidism were separated by a 13 V-J model.

The rearrangement joins TRBV7-2 to TRBJ1-3, with TRBD1 as a possible D gene (5 bases). The sample taken for sequencing was peripheral blood or thyroid tissue (not recorded which). The sequence came from an adult woman with Graves' disease, either hyperthyroidism or ophthalmopathy (not recorded which). The CDR3 reads CASSRTRDGNYGYTIYF. CDR3 in DNA: TGTGCCAGCAGCCGGACCCGGGACGGGAACTATGGCTACACCATATATTTT. The full variable domain, completed using reference TRBV7-2 and TRBJ1-3, is GAGVSQSPSNKVTEKGKDVELRCDPISGHTALYWYRQSLGQGLEFLIYFQGNSAPDKSGLPSDRFSAERTGGSVSTLTIQRTQQEDSAVYLCASSRTRDGNYGYTIYFGEGSWLTVV.